A single sample gave rise to the 30 T cell receptor beta chains below, sequenced in a study of identical twins. TCRdb redid the calling of the 5' RACE reads with MiXCR, one entry per CDR3 protein. The sample contains approximately 630,000 distinct CDR3 sequences, about 7.1% of which appear only once. In addition, the sample was reused for a study of yellow fever vaccine responses in identical twins.

The sequenced sample was PBMCs. The receptors stem from a woman in her late teens or twenties in good health.

In its sample, this clonotype was seen a few times. This chain uses TRBV6-5 with TRBJ2-3, with D perhaps matching TRBD2 (5 bases). The CDR3 is 15 residues long. The ends were cut back, 0 bases at V and 1 base at J, with 8 bases in the middle. Germline values: CDR1 MNHEY, CDR2 SVGAGI. The DNA of the CDR3 is TGTGCCAGCAGTTACTCCGGAGGACGCACAGATACGCAGTATTTT. Protein: CASSYSGGRTDTQYF.

This clonotype came up many times. CDR3 residues: CASSSPQGAYHEQYV. Written as DNA, the CDR3 is TGCGCCAGCAGCTCACCACAGGGGGCTTACCACGAGCAGTACGTC. V is TRBV5-1 and J is TRBJ2-7, with 9 nucleotides matching TRBD1. J lost 5 bases, V lost 3 bases, and 9 bases had no gene match. CDR1 and CDR2 (germline): SGHRS, YFSETQ. CDR3 length: 15 residues.

This clonotype was observed a handful of times. The chain joins TRBV28 to TRBJ2-1, with 10 bases fitting TRBD1. The V gene end was trimmed by 3 bases and the J gene end by 7 bases; junction bases not matched to a gene: 15. Germline values: CDR1 MDHEN, CDR2 SYDVKM. This CDR3 contains 18 residues. The CDR3 spells CASSFLLTGTGEENEQFF. The DNA of the CDR3 is TGTGCCAGCAGTTTTCTCCTCACCGGGACAGGGGAGGAAAATGAGCAGTTCTTC. Complete variable domain (other parts from reference TRBV28 and TRBJ2-1): DVKVTQSSRYLVKRTGEKVFLECVQDMDHENMFWYRQDPGLGLRLIYFSYDVKMKEKGDIPEGYSVSREKKERFSLILESASTNQTSMYLCASSFLLTGTGEENEQFFGPGTRLTVL.

This clonotype was detected many times. This chain links TRBV11-3 with TRBJ2-3; D is possibly TRBD1 or TRBD2 (6 bases each). The CDR3 is 15 amino acids. Germline assignment: CDR1 SGHNT and CDR2 YENEEA. Trimming pared 5 bases from V and 2 bases from J, leaving 14 bases between. CDR3 in amino acids: CASSVGGLATDTQYF. For the CDR3, the DNA is TGTGCCAGCAGCGTGGGGGGCCTAGCCACAGATACGCAGTATTTT.

A few counts support this clonotype. This chain uses TRBV4-1 with TRBJ1-1, with D perhaps matching TRBD1 (6 bases). The CDR3 covers 15 residues. Trimming removed 1 base from V and 4 bases from J, with 13 bases in between. Germline CDR1 and CDR2: MGHRA and YSYEKL. DNA of the CDR3: TGCGCCAGCAGCCAAGCCACAGGGTCGGGCACTGAAGCTTTCTTT. This gives the protein CASSQATGSGTEAFF.

The V gene is TRBV27, the J gene TRBJ2-6; 8 bases are shared with TRBD1. Germline loops: CDR1 MNHEY, CDR2 SMNVEV (reference sequence). This CDR3 spans 18 amino acids. With V trimmed by 3 bases and J by 0 bases, 7 bases remained unmatched. In DNA, the CDR3 is TGTGCCAGCAGTTTCTCCGGACAGGGTCGCTCTGGGGCCAACGTCCTGACTTTC. Protein: CASSFSGQGRSGANVLTF.

The rearrangement uses TRBV12-3 or TRBV12-4 and TRBJ2-1; TRBD1 agrees at 7 bases. The CDR3 length is 12 residues. The junction had 4 bases not matched to a gene; V was cut back by 0 bases and J by 14 bases. CDR3 nucleotide sequence: TGTGCCAGCAGTTTAGCGGAGCAGGGGGAGTTCTTC. This encodes CASSLAEQGEFF.

This clonotype was picked up many times. The chain has TRBV24-1 and TRBJ2-1; 9 bases are a match to TRBD2. Germline loops: CDR1 KGHDR, CDR2 SFDVKD. CDR3 length equals 15 residues. The junction had 1 base not matched to a gene; V was cut back by 1 base and J by 4 bases. CDR3 protein: CATSDFAGGYNEQFF. As DNA, the CDR3 is TGTGCCACCAGTGATTTCGCGGGAGGGTACAATGAGCAGTTCTTC.

This clonotype was counted between two and nine times. V usage is TRBV20-1 and J usage is TRBJ2-7, with TRBD2 matching over 9 bases. CDR3 length equals 13 residues. The germline CDR1 and CDR2 sequences are DFQATT and SNEGSKA (reference sequence). V shed 5 bases, J shed 4 bases, and the junction held 6 bases outside the gene matches. CDR3 protein: CSARQAGGYEQYF. DNA of the CDR3: TGCAGTGCTCGACAAGCGGGAGGTTACGAGCAGTACTTC.

This clonotype was recorded many times. The chain has TRBV4-1 and TRBJ2-2; TRBD2 matches at 13 bases. In germline, CDR1 is MGHRA, CDR2 YSYEKL. The CDR3 runs 16 residues. V dropped 9 bases and J dropped 2; count of bases not matched to a gene: 6. Written as DNA, the CDR3 is TGCGCCAGTAAACTAGCGGGGGGGCCCAACACCGGGGAGCTGTTTTTT. Its protein product is CASKLAGGPNTGELFF.

This clonotype came up many times. V usage is TRBV2 and J usage is TRBJ2-4, with 9 bases matching TRBD2. Germline assignment: CDR1 SNHLY and CDR2 FYNNEI. The CDR3 loop spans 19 amino acids. Unmatched junction bases numbered 25, after V lost 8 bases and J lost 8 bases. The CDR3 DNA reads TGTGCCAGCTCCTCCAAGGGTCGGACTAGCGTAGCCCGAGTTGACATTCAGTACTTC. This translates into CASSSKGRTSVARVDIQYF.

The V call is TRBV5-6, the J call TRBJ2-7; D is perhaps TRBD2 (6 bases). This CDR3 is built from 13 residues. Looked up from germline, CDR1 is SGHDT and CDR2 is YYEEEE. Trimming took off 0 bases at V and 9 bases at J, with 13 bases between the two ends. The CDR3, as DNA: TGTGCCAGCAGCTTGGGTGGGACTTCCCGGCAGTACTTC. This gives the protein CASSLGGTSRQYF.

This clonotype was seen at least ten times. The chain couples TRBV10-3 to TRBJ1-3; 8 nucleotides line up with TRBD1. Germline V CDR1 and CDR2: ENHRY, SYGVKD. The V and J ends lost 5 bases and 5 bases, in that order; junction bases with no gene match: 5. The CDR3 is made up of 14 amino acids. The CDR3 loop is CAISKDRERNTIYF. In DNA form, the CDR3 reads TGTGCCATCAGTAAGGACAGGGAGCGAAACACCATATATTTT.

The rearrangement links TRBV20-1 to TRBJ2-1, with no clear D. The CDR3 is 14 amino acids. Germline V gene sequence: CDR1 DFQATT, CDR2 SNEGSKA (reference sequence). The V end was cut by 1 base, the J end by 0 bases, with 7 bases between. The CDR3 DNA reads TGCAGTGCTAGAGTTGGTAGCTCCTACAATGAGCAGTTCTTC. Translation gives CSARVGSSYNEQFF.

This clonotype was observed a handful of times. The chain employs TRBV5-1 and TRBJ1-1; 8 bases fit TRBD1. V trimming: 1 base; J trimming: 7 bases; junction bases outside the gene matches: 3. Germline V gene lookup returns CDR1 SGHRS and CDR2 YFSETQ. The CDR3 loop spans 13 amino acids. Here the CDR3 reads CASSLRTGREAFF. The DNA of the CDR3 is TGCGCCAGCAGCTTGCGGACAGGGCGTGAAGCTTTCTTT. Complete variable domain (other parts from reference TRBV5-1 and TRBJ1-1): KAGVTQTPRYLIKTRGQQVTLSCSPISGHRSVSWYQQTPGQGLQFLFEYFSETQRNKGNFPGRFSGRQFSNSRSEMNVSTLELGDSALYLCASSLRTGREAFFGQGTRLTVV.

The genes are TRBV20-1 and TRBJ2-2, with TRBD2 identical over 10 bases. The CDR3 sequence is 17 residues long. The trim removed 6 bases at V and 4 bases at J, leaving 14 bases unmatched. The germline V gene has CDR1 DFQATT and CDR2 SNEGSKA (reference sequence). CDR3 DNA sequence: TGCAGTGCCCCCCTAACAGGACTAGCGGACATCACCGGGGAGCTGTTTTTT. Protein: CSAPLTGLADITGELFF.

This clonotype turned up a few times. The rearrangement joins TRBV3-1 to TRBJ2-7; 8 nucleotides align to TRBD2. From germline, CDR1 is LGHDT and CDR2 YNNKEL (reference sequence). The CDR3 runs to 15 residues. J gave up 6 bases and V 1 base, and 8 bases lay outside the gene matches. This CDR3 is CASSQVGGLGGEQYF. CDR3 DNA sequence: TGTGCCAGCAGCCAAGTAGGGGGACTAGGCGGCGAGCAGTACTTC.

The V call is TRBV2, the J call TRBJ1-2; tentatively, D is TRBD1 (5 bases). Germline V gives CDR1 SNHLY, CDR2 FYNNEI. This CDR3 comprises 14 residues. The V end lost 4 bases, the J end lost 2 bases, and 11 bases lay between the germline ends. CDR3 DNA sequence: TGTGCCAGCAGTGCGCAAGGGGTGAACTATGGCTACACCTTC. Translated: CASSAQGVNYGYTF.

A few counts support this clonotype. The chain has TRBV7-9 and TRBJ1-4, with a weak D call TRBD1 (5 bases). V was trimmed by 4 bases and J by 0 bases, leaving 9 bases between them. Germline V lookup: CDR1 SEHNR, CDR2 FQNEAQ (reference sequence). CDR3 length equals 15 residues. The CDR3: CASSYDRATNEKLFF. The CDR3 DNA is TGTGCCAGCAGCTACGACAGAGCAACTAATGAAAAACTGTTTTTT. Combining the CDR3 with reference TRBV7-9 and TRBJ1-4 gives the whole variable domain DTGVSQNPRHKITKRGQNVTFRCDPISEHNRLYWYRQTLGQGPEFLTYFQNEAQLEKSRLLSDRFSAERPKGSFSTLEIQRTEQGDSAMYLCASSYDRATNEKLFFGSGTQLSVL.

V usage is TRBV10-3 and J usage is TRBJ1-1, with D unclear. Germline CDR1 ENHRY, CDR2 SYGVKD. V dropped 7 bases and J dropped 0 bases, with 9 bases sitting between them. CDR3 size: 13 residues. CDR3 protein: CAITPSMNTEAFF. In DNA form, the CDR3 reads TGTGCCATCACACCGTCGATGAACACTGAAGCTTTCTTT.

The chain links TRBV12-3 or TRBV12-4 to TRBJ2-5, with D hard to call. The length of the CDR3 is 11 residues. V lost 5 bases and J 5 bases, leaving 6 bases between the germline ends. This CDR3 reads CASSGPETQYF. CDR3 nucleotides: TGTGCCAGCAGTGGGCCGGAGACCCAGTACTTC.

This clonotype showed up many times. V and J are TRBV5-1 and TRBJ2-1; D is undetermined. The V gene's germline CDR1 is SGHRS and CDR2 YFSETQ. The CDR3 has 14 residues. V was shortened by 2 bases and J by 5 bases, with 11 bases between the two germline ends. CDR3 in amino acids: CASSLGIYDNEQFF. DNA for the CDR3: TGCGCCAGCAGCTTAGGAATTTATGACAATGAGCAGTTCTTC.

A few counts support this clonotype. V usage is TRBV5-4 and J usage is TRBJ2-7, with 9 bases matching TRBD1. From germline, CDR1 is SGHNT and CDR2 YYREEE (reference sequence). V trimming: 4 bases; J trimming: 2 bases; junction bases outside the gene matches: 10. The CDR3 is 16 amino acids. As DNA, the CDR3 is TGTGCCAGCAGCAAGGTCGGGACAGGGACGACCTACGAGCAGTACTTC. It specifies CASSKVGTGTTYEQYF.

The J gene is TRBJ1-5, the V gene TRBV20-1; TRBD1 is a possible D gene (6 bases). V lost 2 bases to trimming and J lost 4 bases, with 12 bases between them. Germline loops: CDR1 DFQATT, CDR2 SNEGSKA (reference sequence). CDR3 length: 14 residues. The CDR3 is CSARQLGANQPQHF. DNA for the CDR3: TGCAGTGCTAGACAACTGGGGGCTAATCAGCCCCAGCATTTT.

This clonotype was detected many times. The chain is built from TRBV20-1 and TRBJ1-1, with 10 bases matching TRBD1. The CDR3 has 13 residues. CDR1 and CDR2 (germline): DFQATT, SNEGSKA (reference sequence). The V segment lost 3 bases and the J segment 4 bases; nucleotides outside the gene matches: 2. For the CDR3, the DNA is TGCAGTGCTAGGAGGACAGGGGGCACTGAAGCTTTCTTT. This encodes CSARRTGGTEAFF.

The chain links TRBV3-1 to TRBJ2-3; 16 bases line up with TRBD2. This CDR3 spans 17 amino acids. CDR1 is LGHDT and CDR2 is YNNKEL in the germline V gene (reference sequence). V lost 6 bases, J lost 2 bases, and 5 bases stayed unmatched. This chain's CDR3 is CASRKGTSGRATDTQYF. Written as DNA, the CDR3 is TGTGCCAGCAGAAAAGGGACTAGCGGGAGGGCCACAGATACGCAGTATTTT.

This clonotype was counted a few times. The V call is TRBV5-6, the J call TRBJ1-2; possible D gene TRBD1, 5 bases. Per the germline V gene, CDR1 is SGHDT and CDR2 is YYEEEE. The CDR3 loop spans 15 amino acids. V lost 0 bases, J lost 0 bases, and 9 bases lay in between. CDR3 amino acids: CASSLAPGTNYGYTF. The CDR3 DNA reads TGTGCCAGCAGCTTGGCCCCAGGGACTAACTATGGCTACACCTTC.

The rearrangement links TRBV6-4 to TRBJ2-3; D is undetermined. Germline lookup yields CDR1 MRHNA and CDR2 SNTAGT. V dropped 2 bases and J dropped 0 bases, with 6 bases sitting between them. The CDR3 runs 14 residues. The CDR3 protein is CASSDGSSTDTQYF. CDR3 sequence (DNA): TGTGCCAGCAGTGACGGGTCCAGCACAGATACGCAGTATTTT.

This chain links TRBV24-1 with TRBJ2-2, with 9 nucleotides matching TRBD1. With 5 bases clipped from V and 4 bases from J, the junction kept 4 bases outside the gene matches. CDR1 and CDR2 from the germline V gene are KGHDR and SFDVKD. The CDR3 spans 15 residues. CDR3 sequence reads: CATSAWTGATGELFF. CDR3 sequence (DNA): TGTGCCACCAGTGCGTGGACAGGGGCCACCGGGGAGCTGTTTTTT.

There are many counts of this clonotype. The chain couples TRBV10-2 to TRBJ2-7; D tentatively fits TRBD1 or TRBD2 (5 bases each). With 2 bases removed from V and 6 bases from J, the gap between germline ends came to 14 bases. Germline CDR1 is WSHSY and CDR2 is SAAADI. The CDR3 has 14 residues. DNA of the CDR3: TGCGCCAGCAGTGAGAGAGGGGCCCCACGCGAGCAGTACGTC. Its translation: CASSERGAPREQYV.